This T cell receptor beta chain is from a study of CXCR3-negative and CXCR3-positive naive CD8 T cells. Broader study findings: The TRB CDR3s that CXCR3-positive naive cells carried were more hydrophobic than those of CXCR3-negative naive cells. The study found CXCR3 expression partially decreased after cryopreservation and ran most assays on fresh PBMCs. Diversity in memory CD8+ cells fell much lower than the comparably high levels seen in both naive subsets. Researchers reported similar TRBV-TRBJ usage in naive CXCR3-negative and CXCR3-positive cells, though memory differed.

The naive CD8+ gate required CD45RO-CCR7+CD27+CD95- phenotype. UMI-labeled TRB cDNA libraries were prepared by 5' RACE. TCRdb re-analyzed the 5' RACE reads; it lists each CDR3 protein once, without DNA. Seen in this sample are roughly 130,000 distinct CDR3 sequences; the ten most common clones hold roughly 0.59%. The CDR3 contains 13 residues. The germline V gene encodes CDR1 SQVTM and CDR2 ANQGSEA. As for this clonotype: Its antigen is unknown.

Sequencing input: naive CXCR3+ CD8+ T cells from blood. Subset of the sample: CD45RO-CCR7+CD27+CD95- naive CD8+ T cells expressing CXCR3 (TNR3+). The gene calls are TRBV29-1 and TRBJ2-7; without DNA, the TCRdb call of TRBD1 cannot be checked. The source of this sequence is a human donor in good health. Some clones in this sample may be carry-over from other donors' samples. The CDR3 protein is CSVTLRGTYEQYF.